This T cell receptor beta chain derives from a study of blood T cell repertoires in COVID-19 (dated by TCRdb to 2018 to 2021). Some background on the complete study: The collaborator samples originated in the United States, Italy and Spain and spanned the acute and convalescent phases of COVID-19. The material from the prospective study consisted of cDNA or gDNA derived from T cells, B-cell-depleted T cells, or PBMCs. The dataset comprised deeply sampled blood TCRbeta repertoires from subjects exposed to, actively infected with, or recovered from COVID-19. A freely available public database, intended as a resource for researchers studying the immune response to SARS-CoV-2, is where the repertoires were released. Samples came from the ongoing ImmuneRACE study (first 160 participants) plus 1,254 subjects from 6 global collaborators. A de-identified subject ID, COVID-19 status, age in years and sex were almost always included in the sample metadata. Where available, HLA class I and class II types were obtained from metadata supplied by the sample provider rather than from assay-based typing.

As to this clone: The specificity of this receptor is unknown. One base away there is no much larger clone; base qualities are not given.

The paper's findings and limits, for the study overall: How much clinical and demographic metadata was included differed by source and by participant, and the metadata was provided uncurated.

V was cut back by 4 bases and J by 5 bases, leaving a gap of 13 bases between them. Including the terminal cysteine and phenylalanine, the CDR3 comprises 14 residues. Only CDR3 DNA remains: 42 bases, in frame from the first base. From the germline V gene, CDR1 is SGHDT and CDR2 is YYEEEE. The immunoSEQ Assay, a bias-controlled multiplex PCR, was used to amplify TCRbeta CDR3 regions from genomic DNA. Processing in the source paper ran as follows. The number of nucleated cells in each sample was estimated from the amplification of reference gene primers within the assay. To quantify the absolute abundance of each unique TCRbeta CDR3 rearrangement, sequence reads were collapsed and filtered. For each sample, productive Simpson clonality was calculated as the square root of Simpson's diversity index over productive rearrangements. The immuneACCESS repertoire file appears here via TCRdb, limited to in-frame rearrangements. These files lack a portion of the clones; in checked studies, under half of the deficit traces to unresolved V genes, and the cause of the others is not known. V and J calls and clone size are given by that table; D and trimming were obtained from the DNA. In all, the sample holds about 400,000 clones, and around 90% of those were seen once. Over 2% of the sample belongs to the ten largest clones.

Participants in the prospective study were enrolled through a virtual design, were aged roughly 18 to 100 years, and lived in 20 to 30 United States geographic areas. In the prospective study, cohorts were assigned on the basis of participant-reported clinical history obtained from a screening survey and a study questionnaire. In the prospective study, whole blood, serum and a nasopharyngeal or oropharyngeal swab were collected from each participant by mobile phlebotomists. Over a roughly 2-month period, participants in the prospective study had the option of providing additional blood draws and questionnaires. Blood samples from the prospective study were shipped frozen or at room temperature prior to DNA extraction.

The receptor was isolated from a woman in her thirties or forties with acute COVID-19. This sequence uses TRBV5-6 and TRBJ1-3, with the D gene call left open. The source material was PBMCs or T cells enriched from blood (not recorded which). Here the CDR3 is given as CASSLLTRRNTIYF. The bases are TGTGCCAGCAGCCTACTGACAAGGAGAAACACCATATATTTT.